This T cell receptor (beta chain) was captured by sequencing in a study of T cells after yellow fever vaccination. Broader study findings: Abundant clonotypes from the bulk population could contaminate FACS-sorted repertoires.

Each CDR3 protein is one row after TCRdb ran MiXCR on the 5' RACE reads. The sample lists 550,000 to 750,000 distinct CDR3 sequences, around an eighth occurring once. This CDR3 has 12 amino acids. Germline CDR1 reads DFQATT; CDR2 reads SNEGSKA (reference sequence). The table lists this clonotype with a few counts. Its antigen remains unknown. At one end the junction does not follow the germline gene, possibly because of a read error. The input for sequencing was PBMCs, taken on the day of the yellow fever booster vaccination. The chain couples TRBV20-1 to TRBJ2-1; tentatively, D is TRBD2 (6 bases). The source is a man aged 25-45 years who received the YFV17D yellow fever vaccine. The CDR3: CSATSDSGNERF. In DNA, the CDR3 is TGCAGTGCAACCTCGGATAGCGGAAATGAGAGATTT.